The clone carrying this T cell receptor (beta chain) came up a few times. Losses at the gene ends were 5 bases for V and 0 bases for J; bases not matched to a gene: 5. From germline, CDR1 is SGHRS and CDR2 YFSETQ. This CDR3 spans 16 amino acids. How the authors handled the data: Reference gene primer amplification yielded estimated nucleated cell counts. Data came from immunoSEQ multiplex PCR; TCRdb stores just in-frame clones and leaves some out. The DNA was the basis for D and trimming; V, J and clone size are from that table. The data show 95,000 to 150,000 clones, with 84% seen just once and around 3.9% held by the top ten. This sample was taken from a study of blood T cell repertoires in COVID-19. At the level of the study: PBMCs, B-cell-depleted T cells, or T cells provided the cDNA or gDNA that made up the material.

Those who participated ranged in age from roughly 18 to 100 years and resided in 20 to 25 US areas. The sequenced sample consisted of PBMCs or T cells enriched from blood (not recorded which). This chain links TRBV5-1 with TRBJ2-1, with 10 bases lining up with TRBD2. The sequence came from a woman in her thirties who had recovered from COVID-19. DNA for the CDR3: TGCGCCAGCAGAAAGATAGCGGGAGGCTCCTACAATGAGCAGTTCTTC. Protein: CASRKIAGGSYNEQFF.